The 8 T cell receptor beta chains given below trace back to one sample, sequenced in a study of Graves' ophthalmopathy and Graves' hyperthyroidism (dated by TCRdb to 2016 to 2018). Sequenced using an Illumina HiSeq 2000. For repertoire sequencing, TCR beta CDR3 regions were amplified from RNA transcripts. A first-round RT-PCR used HTBI primers with the Qiagen OneStep RT-PCR kit, followed by a second-round multiplex PCR, size selection and purification. The public reads were reanalyzed by TCRdb: fastp trimming at Q25, MiXCR alignment, in-frame beta chains only. Entries that share a CDR3 protein sequence are merged under the most common genes and DNA. This sample is represented by hundreds of thousands of distinct CDR3 sequences; under 25% of them were singletons. Under 3% of the sample is taken by the ten largest. The material sequenced was peripheral blood. The receptors shown here come from a woman aged 18-29 years with stable Graves' hyperthyroidism. Donor details come from another sample of the same person, matched by shared clones.

This clonotype was seen repeatedly, ten times or more. The chain combines TRBV6-5 with TRBJ1-5; no firm D call. Germline V lookup: CDR1 MNHEY, CDR2 SVGAGI. The CDR3 spans 16 residues. Trimming cost V 2 bases and J 1 base, with 12 bases left between them. The chain's CDR3 is CASSYRVSVSNQPQHF. In nucleotides, the CDR3 is TGTGCCAGCAGTTACCGAGTCTCAGTAAGCAATCAGCCCCAGCATTTT.

This clonotype was detected many times. The J gene is TRBJ2-4, the V gene TRBV6-2 or TRBV6-3, with 11 bases aligning to TRBD2. Germline CDR1 MNHEY, CDR2 SVGEGT. This CDR3 has 16 amino acids. V lost 4 bases, J lost 2 bases, and 4 bases stayed unmatched. The DNA of the CDR3 is TGTGCCAGCAGTTGGTGGACTAGCGGGCCCAAAAACATTCAGTACTTC. It codes for CASSWWTSGPKNIQYF.

The chain combines TRBV2 with TRBJ2-6, with a weak D call TRBD1 (5 bases). The V and J ends lost 8 bases and 4 bases respectively, with 21 bases between them. Germline CDR1 reads SNHLY; CDR2 reads FYNNEI. The CDR3 consists of 17 residues. The CDR3 DNA sequence: TGTGCCAGCGGCGTCAGTTACAGGTTAATGGGGGCCAACGTCCTGACTTTC. Protein sequence: CASGVSYRLMGANVLTF.

J is TRBJ2-2 and V is TRBV5-1, with D maybe TRBD2 (5 bases). Germline V gives CDR1 SGHRS, CDR2 YFSETQ. V was cut by 4 bases and J by 7 bases, with 20 bases left in between. The CDR3 covers 16 residues. The CDR3 spells CASSLGTGIVGGELFF. The CDR3 region has the DNA TGCGCCAGCAGCCTTGGAACGGGAATCGTAGGCGGGGAGCTGTTTTTT. The full variable domain, its missing parts supplied by reference TRBV5-1 and TRBJ2-2, is KAGVTQTPRYLIKTRGQQVTLSCSPISGHRSVSWYQQTPGQGLQFLFEYFSETQRNKGNFPGRFSGRQFSNSRSEMNVSTLELGDSALYLCASSLGTGIVGGELFFGEGSRLTVL.

The genes are TRBV11-2 and TRBJ2-7, with D unresolved. The length of the CDR3 is 16 residues. V lost 2 bases and J 1 base, leaving 15 bases between the germline ends. Germline CDR1 SGHAT, CDR2 FQNNGV. CDR3 DNA: TGTGCCAGCAGCTTAAGGTCGGGCAGCCGATCCTACGAGCAGTACTTC. This sequence encodes CASSLRSGSRSYEQYF.

The chain carries TRBV12-3 or TRBV12-4 and TRBJ2-5, with 7 nucleotides matching TRBD1. The CDR3 is made up of 14 amino acids. V shed 6 bases, J shed 4 bases, and the junction held 8 bases outside the gene matches. CDR3 amino acids: CASSTTGKGETQYF. CDR3 nucleotides: TGTGCCAGCAGCACGACAGGGAAGGGAGAGACCCAGTACTTC.

This clonotype was observed at least ten times. The rearrangement uses TRBV2 and TRBJ2-5, with 7 bases identical to TRBD2. The V gene's germline CDR1 is SNHLY and CDR2 FYNNEI. The CDR3 length is 15 residues. Trimming removed 1 base from V and 4 bases from J; junction bases left unmatched: 6. In DNA form, the CDR3 reads TGTGCCAGCAGTGAAGACGGGAGCGGGACAGAGACCCAGTACTTC. Its protein is CASSEDGSGTETQYF.

At least ten counts were recorded for this clonotype. The chain is built from TRBV6-1 and TRBJ2-3; TRBD2 aligns across 10 bases. This CDR3 spans 17 amino acids. CDR1 MNHNS and CDR2 SASEGT come from the germline V gene. With V trimmed by 1 base and J by 5 bases, 9 bases remained unmatched. The CDR3 spells CASSEGLAGAGVDTQYF. The CDR3, as DNA: TGTGCCAGCAGTGAAGGCCTAGCGGGAGCCGGGGTAGATACGCAGTATTTT.